One sample yielded the 25 T cell receptor beta chains listed below, sequenced in a study of T cell responses to AZD1222 COVID-19 vaccine. This table comes from immunoSEQ multiplex PCR, and its TCRdb copy is limited to in-frame clones, with some not included. This sample has around 150,000 clones, with 90% found just once. Material: peripheral blood, obtained 28 days after the second AZD1222 dose. All receptors derive from an adult who received the AZD1222 COVID-19 vaccine.

The count of this clone is one. The V call is TRBV11-3, the J call TRBJ2-1, with 14 bases identical to TRBD2. J was trimmed by 1 base and V by 3 bases; bases with no gene match: 5. The germline V gene has CDR1 SGHNT and CDR2 YENEEA. CDR3 length: 18 amino acids. The CDR3 loop is CASSLGTSGSGSYNEQFF. CDR3 coding DNA: TGTGCCAGCAGCTTGGGGACTAGCGGGAGCGGTTCCTACAATGAGCAGTTCTTC.

The J gene is TRBJ2-3, the V gene TRBV7-2; 9 positions match TRBD2. The germline V gene has CDR1 SGHTA and CDR2 FQGNSA. V was pared by 3 bases and J by 6 bases, with 1 base of the junction left unmatched. The CDR3 has 13 residues. The CDR3 region is CASSFTSGDTQYF. CDR3 in DNA: TGTGCCAGCAGCTTTACTAGCGGGGATACGCAGTATTTT.

The chain links TRBV6-5 to TRBJ1-5; D is possibly TRBD1 (5 bases). CDR3 size: 15 residues. Germline V gene data show CDR1 as MNHEY and CDR2 as SVGAGI. V was trimmed by 6 bases and J by 0 bases, leaving 12 bases between them. The CDR3: CASRRDRYSNQPQHF. The CDR3 bases are TGTGCCAGCAGAAGAGACAGATATAGCAATCAGCCCCAGCATTTT.

This chain joins TRBV7-8 and TRBJ1-5, with D possibly being TRBD1 (5 bases). Germline CDR1 is SGHVS and CDR2 is FQNEAQ. The CDR3 contains 14 residues. V was pared by 1 base and J by 5 bases, with 9 bases between. CDR3 residues: CASSLDRQDQPQHF. For the CDR3, the DNA is TGTGCCAGCAGCTTAGACAGGCAGGATCAGCCCCAGCATTTT.

The chain joins TRBV5-1 to TRBJ1-2; D is uncertain. From germline, CDR1 is SGHRS and CDR2 YFSETQ. The CDR3 covers 16 residues. The V and J ends lost 3 bases and 0 bases respectively, with 15 bases between them. Here the CDR3 reads CASSSGRYESNYGYTF. Written as DNA, the CDR3 is TGCGCCAGCAGCTCCGGACGGTATGAATCTAACTATGGCTACACCTTC.

This clone was counted between two and nine times. This rearrangement joins TRBV29-1 to TRBJ1-4; 9 bases line up with TRBD1. With 0 bases clipped from V and 8 bases from J, the junction kept 7 bases outside the gene matches. Germline V lookup: CDR1 SQVTM, CDR2 ANQGSEA. This CDR3 region has 15 residues. CDR3 DNA: TGCAGCGTTGAAGACCCGACAGGGGGAAGCGAAAAACTGTTTTTT. Protein product: CSVEDPTGGSEKLFF. Supplemented by reference TRBV29-1 and TRBJ1-4, the full variable domain reads SAVISQKPSRDICQRGTSLTIQCQVDSQVTMMFWYRQQPGQSLTLIATANQGSEATYESGFVIDKFPISRPNLTFSTLTVSNMSPEDSSIYLCSVEDPTGGSEKLFFGSGTQLSVL.

Worth noting for this clone: Additional DNA sequences in this sample encode the identical CDR3. The V gene is TRBV30, the J gene TRBJ1-1; D uncertain. V lost 0 bases and J 4 bases, leaving 9 bases between the germline ends. Germline CDR1 reads GTSNPN; CDR2 reads SVGIG (reference sequence). The CDR3 has 13 residues. In nucleotides, the CDR3 is TGTGCCTGGAGTGTACAAGGGCCCACTGAAGCTTTCTTT. It is translated as CAWSVQGPTEAFF. The whole variable domain, remainder taken from reference TRBV30 and TRBJ1-1, is SQTIHQWPATLVQPVGSPLSLECTVEGTSNPNLYWYRQAAGRGLQLLFYSVGIGQISSEVPQNLSASRPQDRQFILSSKKLLLSDSGFYLCAWSVQGPTEAFFGQGTRLTVV.

The sample holds a few counts of this clone. This chain joins TRBV29-1 and TRBJ2-7; perhaps TRBD2 as D (5 bases). The V end was cut by 0 bases, the J end by 4 bases, with 13 bases between. The CDR3 length is 14 residues. The germline gives CDR1 SQVTM, CDR2 ANQGSEA. CDR3 sequence (DNA): TGCAGCGTTGAAGACCCAGGTAGGAGGTACGAGCAGTACTTC. Protein: CSVEDPGRRYEQYF.

This rearrangement joins TRBV27 to TRBJ1-5, with 9 bases fitting TRBD1. V lost 6 bases to trimming and J lost 3 bases; unmatched junction nucleotides: 3. This CDR3 has 14 amino acids. The germline V gene encodes CDR1 MNHEY and CDR2 SMNVEV (reference sequence). This chain's CDR3 is CASRKQGANQPQHF. The CDR3 bases are TGTGCCAGCAGAAAACAGGGGGCCAATCAGCCCCAGCATTTT.

The DNA for the CDR3 is TGCGCCAGCAGCCAAGAAGTCCAAACCCAATATAATTCACCCCTCCACTTT. Translation: CASSQEVQTQYNSPLHF. The chain links TRBV4-1 to TRBJ1-6; D unclear. There are 17 residues in the CDR3. Germline assignment: CDR1 MGHRA and CDR2 YSYEKL. The V end was cut by 0 bases, the J end by 4 bases, with 13 bases between.

The rearrangement uses TRBV6-2 or TRBV6-3 and TRBJ2-7, with D unresolved. The ends were cut back, 2 bases at V and 7 bases at J, with 12 bases in the middle. Germline V lookup: CDR1 MNHEY, CDR2 SVGEGT. This CDR3 has 13 residues. The CDR3 region is CASSYPLVMEQYF. The CDR3 region has the DNA TGTGCCAGCAGTTACCCGCTAGTGATGGAGCAGTACTTC.

The chain links TRBV27 to TRBJ1-2; D is ambiguous. Trimming took off 5 bases at V and 8 bases at J, with 15 bases between the two ends. Germline values: CDR1 MNHEY, CDR2 SMNVEV (reference sequence). The CDR3 loop spans 13 amino acids. The CDR3 spells CASSPTLARGYTF. The DNA of the CDR3 is TGTGCCAGCAGTCCTACCCTGGCCAGAGGCTACACCTTC.

This chain connects TRBV25-1 to TRBJ1-3; D gene ambiguous. Trimming pared 0 bases from V and 1 base from J, leaving 10 bases between. The CDR3 is made up of 16 amino acids. Germline CDR1 reads MGHDK; CDR2 reads SYGVNS. The CDR3 sequence: CASSEYITASGNTIYF. The CDR3 DNA reads TGTGCCAGCAGTGAATATATCACAGCTTCTGGAAACACCATATATTTT.

The chain carries TRBV6-5 and TRBJ2-1; weak D call: TRBD2 (6 bases). The CDR3 extends over 13 amino acids. The germline V and J ends were trimmed by 10 bases and 9 bases, with 19 bases remaining between them. The V gene's germline CDR1 is MNHEY and CDR2 SVGAGI. The CDR3 DNA sequence: TGTGCCATCTCCTCATACCAGGGAGGTGAGCAGTTCTTC. As protein: CAISSYQGGEQFF.

J is TRBJ2-2 and V is TRBV7-9; 7 positions agree with TRBD1. The CDR3 sequence is 16 residues long. V lost 8 bases to trimming and J lost 5 bases; unmatched junction nucleotides: 14. The germline V gene has CDR1 SEHNR and CDR2 FQNEAQ (reference sequence). CDR3 in amino acids: CASFYITGERTGELFF. The DNA for the CDR3 is TGTGCCAGCTTCTATATTACAGGGGAACGGACCGGGGAGCTGTTTTTT.

The V gene is TRBV6-5, the J gene TRBJ1-1; unclear D gene. Germline assignment: CDR1 MNHEY and CDR2 SVGAGI. There are 12 residues in the CDR3. V shed 5 bases and J shed 4 bases, with 8 bases lying between them. CDR3 sequence: CASSPDFTEAFF. DNA for the CDR3: TGTGCCAGCAGTCCCGACTTCACTGAAGCTTTCTTT.

This chain uses TRBV27 with TRBJ1-1; D unresolved. Trimming cost V 7 bases and J 3 bases, with 18 bases left between them. Per germline, CDR1 MNHEY and CDR2 SMNVEV (reference sequence). The CDR3 extends over 15 amino acids. The CDR3 bases are TGTGCCAGCACCCGGAGCATTGGGATAGACACTGAAGCTTTCTTT. As protein: CASTRSIGIDTEAFF.

As DNA, the CDR3 is TGTGCCAGCAGTTTACTACGGACAGGTGGAAACCAAGAGACCCAGTACTTC. It specifies CASSLLRTGGNQETQYF. This chain joins TRBV27 and TRBJ2-5, with 7 bases fitting TRBD1. With V trimmed by 2 bases and J by 0 bases, 9 bases remained unmatched. CDR1 and CDR2 (germline): MNHEY, SMNVEV (reference sequence). This CDR3 is 17 amino acids long.

The chain recombines TRBV5-8 with TRBJ1-4, with 8 bases fitting TRBD1. Germline CDR1 SGHTS, CDR2 YDEGEE. The CDR3 covers 13 residues. Trimming cost V 7 bases and J 7 bases; bases outside gene matches: 6. The CDR3 nucleotides are TGTGCCAGCTTAAGGGACAGGACTGAAAAACTGTTTTTT. Its protein is CASLRDRTEKLFF.

CDR3 DNA: TGTGCCATCCAGAGCGGGAGGGGCCTTTTCGCAGATACGCAGTATTTT. Residues: CAIQSGRGLFADTQYF. The chain has TRBV10-3 and TRBJ2-3; TRBD2 matches at 10 bases. CDR1 and CDR2 from the germline V gene are ENHRY and SYGVKD. V shed 8 bases, J shed 4 bases, and the junction held 12 bases outside the gene matches. The CDR3 runs 16 residues.

This clone came up a few times. This chain links TRBV10-1 with TRBJ2-7; 7 bases align to TRBD2. The length of the CDR3 is 15 residues. Germline V CDR1 and CDR2: WNHNN, SYGVQD (reference sequence). V gave up 2 bases and J gave up 5 bases; unmatched junction bases: 9. CDR3 nucleotide sequence: TGCGCCAGCAGTGAGAAATGGGCTAGCGGCAACGAGCAGTACTTC. Encoded protein: CASSEKWASGNEQYF.

CDR3 amino acids: CASRRGGSYNEQFF. The CDR3 DNA reads as TGTGCCAGCAGGCGGGGGGGATCCTACAATGAGCAGTTCTTC. The chain combines TRBV3-1 (or the pseudogene TRBV3-2) with TRBJ2-1; TRBD2 agrees at 9 bases. Germline loops: CDR1 LGHDT, CDR2 YNNKEL (reference sequence). V lost 6 bases and J lost 1; bases outside the gene matches: 1. This CDR3 region has 14 residues.

The gene calls are TRBV5-6 and TRBJ2-2; 9 nucleotides agree with TRBD2. The CDR3 loop spans 16 amino acids. With 4 bases clipped from V and 4 bases from J, the junction kept 8 bases outside the gene matches. The germline V gene has CDR1 SGHDT and CDR2 YYEEEE. The CDR3 DNA reads as TGTGCCAGCAGCCTCCAAGGCGGGAGGGGCACCGGGGAGCTGTTTTTT. Translating it yields CASSLQGGRGTGELFF.

The genes are TRBV4-2 and TRBJ1-1, with D maybe TRBD1 (5 bases). The CDR3 is 16 residues long. Looked up from germline, CDR1 is LGHNA and CDR2 is YNFKEQ. Trimming removed 5 bases from V and 1 base from J, with 17 bases in between. DNA for the CDR3: TGTGCCAGCAGCGAACAAGGAAGGGGATGGAACACTGAAGCTTTCTTT. Residues: CASSEQGRGWNTEAFF.

The rearrangement joins TRBV7-9 to TRBJ1-1; possibly TRBD1 for D (5 bases). The V and J ends lost 0 bases and 0 bases respectively, with 11 bases between them. CDR3 length: 16 residues. The V gene's germline CDR1 is SEHNR and CDR2 FQNEAQ (reference sequence). In DNA form, the CDR3 reads TGTGCCAGCAGCTTAGCTGCCGGGACGGTGAACACTGAAGCTTTCTTT. Protein: CASSLAAGTVNTEAFF.